This T cell receptor beta chain was identified in a study of Graves' ophthalmopathy and Graves' hyperthyroidism (dated by TCRdb to the late 2010s). Turning to the overall study: Peripheral blood was collected at initial diagnosis, before any treatment. A discovery set of 100 patients (roughly 41 ophthalmopathy, 55 to 60 stable hyperthyroidism) was enrolled to explore V-J signatures distinguishing ophthalmopathy from hyperthyroidism. TCR beta repertoire signatures were used to distinguish Graves' ophthalmopathy from Graves' hyperthyroidism and to predict progression to ophthalmopathy. In five to seven hyperthyroidism patients, the T-cell repertoire of thyroid tissue was compared with the T-cell repertoire of blood. Once sampling was done, hyperthyroidism patients were given methimazole at a starting dose of 30 mg daily, while ophthalmopathy patients were given high-dose intravenous methylprednisolone. For independent validation, a separate cohort was made up of 18 to 20 hyperthyroidism patients plus 17 patients who later progressed from hyperthyroidism to ophthalmopathy. In total, some 130 blood samples were TCR-sequenced: fewer than 50 ophthalmopathy, approximately 75 hyperthyroidism and roughly 17 hyperthyroidism-to-ophthalmopathy patients. Results and caveats for the whole study, not just this receptor: In validation, the model predicted ophthalmopathy progression with about 71% sensitivity and 72.22% specificity; more than ten predicted patients were CT-confirmed with GO in a median of 6.5 months. Most of the expanded thyroid clonotypes with a frequency above 0.001 were also detected in blood, and it was suggested that the thyroid immune response may be reflected by blood repertoires. No statistical method was used to set the sample size in advance, and the investigators knew which group each participant was assigned to. In cross-validation, the 13-signature model distinguished ophthalmopathy from stable hyperthyroidism with 87.88% sensitivity and approximately 81% specificity, while in the test set the corresponding values were about 80% and 75%.

Hyperthyroidism was considered stable if no progression to ophthalmopathy occurred within 18 months of follow-up. Patients with hyperthyroidism were aged 18 to 65 years, had been newly diagnosed, and had a disease duration of less than 2 months. Anyone with other autoimmune diseases, uncontrolled infections, pregnancy or lactation was excluded from the study. Clinical symptoms, serum thyroxine, TRAb, thyroid ultrasound and orbital computed tomography formed the basis of the diagnosis. PBMCs were isolated from approximately 10 ml of fresh peripheral blood by Ficoll-Paque density gradient centrifugation. Total RNA was extracted with Trizol reagent and quality-checked on an Agilent 2100 Bioanalyzer. In its sample, this clonotype was seen many times. No cognate antigen has been identified for it. Per-base qualities were not stored, and no clone one base away is much larger. For repertoire sequencing, TCR beta CDR3 regions were amplified from RNA transcripts. HTBI primers and the Qiagen OneStep RT-PCR kit were used in a first-round RT-PCR, which was followed by a second-round multiplex PCR, size selection and purification. Libraries were sequenced paired-end with 100 bp reads on an Illumina HiSeq2000. The original methods were these. SOAPnuke was used to process the reads, throwing out any read that had adapters, had uncalled bases, had a mean Phred below 15, or lacked an exact constant-primer or identifier match. COPE v1.2.5 was used to merge high-quality paired reads. Unique nucleotide sequences were defined as clonotypes and aligned to IMGT TRB V, D and J references using MiTCR v1.1. The analysis was limited to V-J combinations with a frequency above 0.0001, which together covered 98% to 99.2% of repertoires. For each V-J combination, a TCR clonal expansion and chaos score was defined as the ratio of F50 clonal expansion to chaos observed in the TCRdist matrix. Features were reduced by Welch's t-statistics and random forest to 10 to 15 V-J combinations, which fed a naive Bayes classifier. The similarity between thyroid and blood repertoires was quantified using the Morisita-Horn index. The public reads were run again by TCRdb, first through fastp at Q25 and then through MiXCR, and only productive beta chains were kept. Entries are consolidated by CDR3 protein sequence, retaining the most common genes and DNA. TCRdb's processing, not the study's, gives the V and J calls here. The sample table contains a few hundred thousand distinct CDR3 sequences; only one count was recorded for about a sixth of them. The ten largest account for 2.4% of the sample.

Material for sequencing was peripheral blood. The sequence came from an adult woman with stable Graves' hyperthyroidism.

The CDR3 corresponds to CASSLNRDGETQYF. The nucleotide sequence is TGTGCCAGCAGCTTAAACAGGGACGGGGAGACCCAGTACTTC. The rearranged chain carries TRBV7-2 and TRBJ2-5; TRBD1 is possibly the D segment (6 matching bases). Looking up the germline V gene yields CDR1 SGHTA and CDR2 FQGNSA. The CDR3, from cysteine to phenylalanine, totals 14 residues. Only the CDR3 region is kept as DNA, spanning 42 bases read in frame from base 1. V is reduced by 2 bases and J by 5 bases, leaving a spacing of 12 bases between them.